The 8 T cell receptor beta chains listed next were all sequenced from one sample in a study of blood T cell repertoires in COVID-19. Generated by immunoSEQ multiplex PCR, the TCRdb table keeps only in-frame clones and is missing some. The table shows 150,000 to 200,000 clones, with approximately 90% occurring only once. Sequenced input: peripheral blood. The source of these receptors is a man between 18 and 29 years old with acute or convalescent COVID-19.

The chain couples TRBV27 to TRBJ1-2; 8 bases map to TRBD1. Per germline, CDR1 MNHEY and CDR2 SMNVEV (reference sequence). This CDR3 spans 15 amino acids. J lost 3 bases, V lost 2 bases, and 5 bases had no gene match. The CDR3 reads CASSLQQGVHYGYTF. The CDR3 DNA is TGTGCCAGCAGTTTACAACAGGGGGTACACTATGGCTACACCTTC.

The chain is built from TRBV10-3 and TRBJ1-2; 8 nucleotides line up with TRBD1. J was trimmed by 3 bases and V by 8 bases; bases with no gene match: 5. Germline V gives CDR1 ENHRY, CDR2 SYGVKD. The CDR3 spans 13 residues. The CDR3 loop reads CAIGVQGDYGYTF. Here the CDR3 DNA reads TGTGCCATCGGAGTACAGGGGGACTATGGCTACACCTTC.

CDR3 coding DNA: TGTGCCAGTAGTATAGGCCGGGACAGCTCGTCAATCGAAAAACTGTTTTTT. It yields the protein CASSIGRDSSSIEKLFF. This sequence joins TRBV19 and TRBJ1-4; 7 bases are a match to TRBD1. The CDR3 has 17 amino acids. Germline V gives CDR1 LNHDA, CDR2 SQIVND (reference sequence). V lost 1 base, J lost 8 bases, and 13 bases stayed unmatched.

The rearrangement joins TRBV3-1 (or the pseudogene TRBV3-2) to TRBJ2-7; 7 bases are shared with TRBD1. This CDR3 region has 14 residues. The junction had 7 bases not matched to a gene; V was cut back by 4 bases and J by 4 bases. CDR1 and CDR2 from the germline V gene are LGHDT and YNNKEL (reference sequence). CDR3 sequence reads: CASSPLGTAYEQYF. In DNA, the CDR3 is TGTGCCAGCAGCCCCCTCGGGACAGCTTACGAGCAGTACTTC.

This clone was picked up one time. This chain uses TRBV24-1 with TRBJ2-3; possible D gene TRBD2, 6 bases. The CDR3 contains 17 residues. From germline, CDR1 is KGHDR and CDR2 SFDVKD. Trimming shortened V by 0 bases and J by 0 bases, and 12 bases separated the two germline ends. Here the CDR3 reads CATSDLDSGTSTDTQYF. The CDR3 region has the DNA TGTGCCACCAGTGATTTGGATAGCGGTACTAGCACAGATACGCAGTATTTT.

This chain links TRBV10-3 with TRBJ1-1; tentative D call: TRBD1 (5 bases). The CDR3 spans 13 residues. Trimming took off 6 bases at V and 4 bases at J, with 12 bases between the two ends. From germline, CDR1 is ENHRY and CDR2 SYGVKD. The CDR3 DNA follows: TGTGCCATCAGGGGACCGGGGGGCACTGAAGCTTTCTTT. The encoded protein is CAIRGPGGTEAFF.

This clone was detected only a few times. V gene TRBV18 combines with J gene TRBJ1-6, with TRBD1 as a possible D gene (6 bases). Between the trimmed V and J ends, which lost 3 bases and 10 bases, there was a span of 22 bases. The CDR3 has 17 amino acids. Germline V gene sequence: CDR1 KGHSH, CDR2 LQKENI. The CDR3 DNA is TGTGCCAGCTCACCGTGGGCGGGGGCTCCCGCAGGATCACCCCTCCACTTT. This sequence encodes CASSPWAGAPAGSPLHF. Complete variable domain (other parts from reference TRBV18 and TRBJ1-6): NAGVMQNPRHLVRRRGQEARLRCSPMKGHSHVYWYRQLPEEGLKFMVYLQKENIIDESGMPKERFSAEFPKEGPSILRIQQVVRGDSAAYFCASSPWAGAPAGSPLHFGNGTRLTVT.

This chain connects TRBV7-9 to TRBJ2-1, with 8 bases identical to TRBD1. Germline values: CDR1 SEHNR, CDR2 FQNEAQ (reference sequence). CDR3 length: 16 amino acids. The J segment lost 8 bases and the V segment lost 3 bases, leaving 12 bases of the junction unmatched. CDR3 region: CASSFYRQGAKDEQFF. CDR3 DNA sequence: TGTGCCAGCAGCTTTTATCGGCAGGGGGCTAAGGATGAGCAGTTCTTC.